Each of the 7 T cell receptor beta chains below was sequenced from the same sample in a study of blood T cell repertoires in COVID-19. Here immunoSEQ multiplex PCR was the method, and the copy in TCRdb shows in-frame clones only, minus some. This sample has over 200,000 clones; around 90% occur once, and the top ten carry roughly 2.5%. Sequencing was performed on peripheral blood. These receptors were collected from a man younger than 45 with COVID-19, enrolled during active disease.

The V gene is TRBV5-1, the J gene TRBJ2-7; 12 positions match TRBD2. The CDR3 covers 15 residues. Germline V lookup: CDR1 SGHRS, CDR2 YFSETQ. V trimming: 4 bases; J trimming: 2 bases; junction bases outside the gene matches: 4. The CDR3 spells CASSPGLAGTYEQYF. Written as DNA, the CDR3 is TGCGCCAGCAGCCCCGGACTAGCGGGAACCTACGAGCAGTACTTC.

This rearrangement joins TRBV7-9 to TRBJ1-2; tentatively, D is TRBD1 (5 bases). The CDR3 spans 14 residues. Germline-derived CDR1 and CDR2 are SEHNR and FQNEAQ (reference sequence). Trimming stripped 1 base from V and 4 bases from J, with 10 bases between. The CDR3 sequence is CASSLGIGGYGYTF. DNA for the CDR3: TGTGCCAGCAGCTTAGGGATCGGGGGCTATGGCTACACCTTC. Complete variable domain (other parts from reference TRBV7-9 and TRBJ1-2): DTGVSQNPRHKITKRGQNVTFRCDPISEHNRLYWYRQTLGQGPEFLTYFQNEAQLEKSRLLSDRFSAERPKGSFSTLEIQRTEQGDSAMYLCASSLGIGGYGYTFGSGTRLTVV.

The chain couples TRBV10-3 to TRBJ2-7, with 11 bases lining up with TRBD1. The CDR3 spans 13 residues. Germline CDR1 reads ENHRY; CDR2 reads SYGVKD. V shed 11 bases, J shed 5 bases, and the junction held 8 bases outside the gene matches. CDR3 region: CAARTGGLDEQYF. The DNA for the CDR3 is TGTGCCGCCCGGACAGGGGGCCTCGACGAGCAGTACTTC.

The chain joins TRBV27 to TRBJ2-7; 10 bases map to TRBD2. V lost 4 bases and J lost 6; bases outside the gene matches: 3. This CDR3 is built from 13 residues. The germline V gene has CDR1 MNHEY and CDR2 SMNVEV (reference sequence). The DNA of the CDR3 is TGTGCCAGCAGTTCTAGCGGGAGCCGCGAGCAGTACTTC. Amino acid sequence: CASSSSGSREQYF.

The V call is TRBV7-3, the J call TRBJ1-3, with a weak D call TRBD1 (5 bases). The CDR3 consists of 15 residues. Germline CDR1 SGHTA, CDR2 FQGTGA. With 1 base removed from V and 2 bases from J, the gap between germline ends came to 9 bases. CDR3 residues: CASSLRGDAGNTIYF. As DNA, the CDR3 is TGTGCCAGCAGCTTAAGGGGGGACGCTGGAAACACCATATATTTT.

This chain uses TRBV13 with TRBJ1-1; 7 positions match TRBD1. Trimming cost V 2 bases and J 6 bases; bases outside gene matches: 9. The CDR3 is 15 amino acids. Germline-derived CDR1 and CDR2 are PRHDT and FYEKMQ (reference sequence). CDR3 nucleotide sequence: TGTGCCAGCAGCTTACGGCAGGGGGAAATGTCTGAAGCTTTCTTT. It encodes CASSLRQGEMSEAFF.

The chain employs TRBV6-6 and TRBJ1-5, with D uncertain. Germline CDR1 and CDR2: MNHNY and SVGAGI (reference sequence). With 6 bases removed from V and 4 bases from J, the gap between germline ends came to 31 bases. The CDR3 length is 20 residues. The DNA for the CDR3 is TGTGCCAGCAGCCCCACCCCGAGTCTGTCCACGTACGCGGTAAATCAGCCCCAGCATTTT. Protein sequence: CASSPTPSLSTYAVNQPQHF.